This entry is about one TCR beta chain. Its antigen is unidentified. Bone marrow aspirates were taken post-transplant, from the posterior iliac crest or another site. Only in-frame clones appear in the TCRdb table, and some are missing; sequencing was by immunoSEQ multiplex PCR. Of around 71,000 clones detected, roughly 89% appear once; the ten largest clones hold 6.5% to 8%. These data belong to a study of graft-versus-host responses after intestinal transplantation. Study outcomes and limitations: The recipient marrow held GvH clones, and some of them showed up first in ileum or blood.

The germline CDR1 and CDR2 sequences are SGHAT and FQNNGV. This CDR3 contains 11 residues. The V gene lost 5 bases and the J gene lost 7 bases, with 6 bases spanning the gap. This sequence originates from a human patient who received an intestinal transplant, so some T cells may come from the graft donor. The rearrangement joins TRBV11-2 to TRBJ2-1; D gene uncertain. The material sequenced was bone marrow, taken around 730 days after intestinal transplantation. The CDR3 here is CASSPQNEQFF. For the CDR3, the DNA is TGTGCCAGCAGCCCTCAAAATGAGCAGTTCTTC. Based on the CDR3 plus reference TRBV11-2 and TRBJ2-1, the full variable domain is EAGVAQSPRYKIIEKRQSVAFWCNPISGHATLYWYQQILGQGPKLLIQFQNNGVVDDSQLPKDRFSAERLKGVDSTLKIQPAKLEDSAVYLCASSPQNEQFFGPGTRLTVL.